This is a list of T cell receptor beta chains from one sample in a study of T cell repertoires in cytomegalovirus infection. TCRdb independently ran MiXCR on the reads; one entry per CDR3 protein. The sample holds around 530,000 distinct CDR3 sequences, 26% seen once. Source material: PBMCs. The receptors were sampled from a human donor in good health (CMV status not recorded). Some clones in this sample may be carry-over from other donors' samples. Each CDR3 is given with its conserved first and last residue. D genes are given only for firm matches. Clone size is shown for a subset of rows, as once, few, many or a class of expanded clone.

clone_size j_call d_call v_call cdr3_nt cdr3_aa
few TRBJ2-1 TRBD2 TRBV4-3 TGCGCCAGCAGCCAAGGAGCTAGCGGGAGGAGGGATGAGCAGTTCTTC CASSQGASGRRDEQFF
many TRBJ1-2 TRBD1 TRBV7-2 TGTGCCAGCAGCCCACTGACAGGGTCGACCTCTAACTATGGCTACACCTTC CASSPLTGSTSNYGYTF
many TRBJ1-5 - TRBV12-3/TRBV12-4 TGTGCCAGCGCCTTAGCGGGGGGAAGTCAGCCCCAGCATTTT CASALAGGSQPQHF
- TRBJ2-5 - TRBV11-2 TGTGCCAGCAGCTTAGACATCCAAGAGACCCAGTACTTC CASSLDIQETQYF
few TRBJ2-3 TRBD1 TRBV28 TGTGCCAGCAGTTTCACAACCGTTACCGGGACAGGGGCGCCAGATACGCAGTATTTT CASSFTTVTGTGAPDTQYF
few TRBJ2-5 - TRBV11-2 TGTGCCAGCAGCTTGAATATCCTAATTCCAGAGACCCAGTACTTC CASSLNILIPETQYF
- TRBJ2-3 - TRBV6-1 TGTGCCAGCAGTGGTGGTTCCGGTCGGCCAGAGGGCACGCAGTATTTT CASSGGSGRPEGTQYF
- TRBJ2-5 TRBD2 TRBV6-2/TRBV6-3 TGTGCCAGCAGGGGACTAGCGGGAGTAGGGGCCCAAGAGACCCAGTACTTC CASRGLAGVGAQETQYF
- TRBJ1-2 TRBD1 TRBV10-3 TGTGCCATCGGACAGGGGGCCCTATATGGCTACACCTTC CAIGQGALYGYTF
few TRBJ2-1 - TRBV7-6 TGTGCCAGCATGCTAGGCCCTGGTCTTGGGGGGGAGCAGTTCTTC CASMLGPGLGGEQFF
- TRBJ1-5 - TRBV6-1 TGTGCCAGCGGGAGAGGGGCCCAAAATCAGCCCCAGCATTTT CASGRGAQNQPQHF
few TRBJ2-5 - TRBV28 TGTGCCAGCAGGCTGGCAGGGGACAAGCCGGAGACCCAGTACTTC CASRLAGDKPETQYF
many TRBJ2-5 - TRBV7-2 TGTGCCAGCAGCTTAGGGGTGGAGACCCAGTACTTC CASSLGVETQYF
- TRBJ2-3 - TRBV5-1 TGCGCCAGCGGATCCGGTGCGGCCGGAGGGAGCACAGATACGCAGTATTTT CASGSGAAGGSTDTQYF
- TRBJ2-3 - TRBV6-2/TRBV6-3 TGTGCCAGCAGCCCACTATATGTGAGCACAGATACGCAGTATTTT CASSPLYVSTDTQYF
- TRBJ2-3 TRBD2 TRBV20-1 TGCAGTGCCCGGACTAGCGGGAGACTAGATACGCAGTATTTT CSARTSGRLDTQYF
- TRBJ2-7 TRBD2 TRBV2 TGTGCCAGACTAGCGGGAGGGTTGGCGGTCGAGCAGTACTTC CARLAGGLAVEQYF
few TRBJ1-1 - TRBV7-9 TGTGCCAGCAGCTTAGAGGTCAGAATTAACACTGAAGCTTTCTTT CASSLEVRINTEAFF
many TRBJ2-7 TRBD2 TRBV7-2 TGTGCCAGCAGCCTTACTAGCGGGAGCGACGAGCAGTACTTC CASSLTSGSDEQYF
- TRBJ2-1 - TRBV3-1 TGTGCCAGCAGCCAAGATGGCACTAGCAACGATGAGCAGTTCTTC CASSQDGTSNDEQFF
few TRBJ2-1 - TRBV5-5 TGTGCCAGCAGCTTGGTCGAGACTAGTAAATTCAATGAGCAGTTCTTC CASSLVETSKFNEQFF
few TRBJ1-5 TRBD1 TRBV28 TGTGCCAGCAGTTTATGGGGACAGGGAGGCCAGCCCCAGCATTTT CASSLWGQGGQPQHF
many TRBJ1-3 - TRBV6-5 TGTGCCAGCAGTTACGGGGGGTCTGGAAACACCATATATTTT CASSYGGSGNTIYF
- TRBJ1-2 - TRBV27 TGTGCCAGCAGCAGACGGACCGGCACCGCCGATGACTATGGCTACACCTTC CASSRRTGTADDYGYTF
few TRBJ2-3 - TRBV7-9 TGTGCCAGCAGATCATCCGATAAGTCGGCCACAGATACGCAGTATTTT CASRSSDKSATDTQYF
many TRBJ2-3 TRBD2 TRBV7-8 TGTGCCAGCGTCAAGACTAGCGGGTTGGGGGCAGATACGCAGTATTTT CASVKTSGLGADTQYF
- TRBJ2-7 TRBD2 TRBV28 TGTGCCAGCAGTTATGGCGGGAGGTCATACGAGCAGTACTTC CASSYGGRSYEQYF
- TRBJ2-7 - TRBV7-2 TGTGCCAGCAGCTGGGGCGACTTTTCCTACGAGCAGTACTTC CASSWGDFSYEQYF
- TRBJ2-7 TRBD2 TRBV6-1 TGTGCCAGCAGTGAAGGAGGCGGGAGGTCTTACGAGCAGTACTTC CASSEGGGRSYEQYF
few TRBJ2-1 TRBD1 TRBV7-2 TGTGCCAGCAGCTTAGGCAGGGGGCGGTACAATGAGCAGTTCTTC CASSLGRGRYNEQFF
- TRBJ1-3 - TRBV11-1 TGTGCCAGCAGCGGGGGCGGCGCTGGAAACACCATATATTTT CASSGGGAGNTIYF
few TRBJ2-1 TRBD2 TRBV13 TGTGCCAGCAGCCCCGACACGGGAGGTCCTTACAATGAGCAGTTCTTC CASSPDTGGPYNEQFF
many TRBJ2-7 - TRBV7-2 TGTGCCAGCAGCTTAGGGGGGGTCGCGGGACCCTCCTACGAGCAGTACTTC CASSLGGVAGPSYEQYF
- TRBJ1-1 - TRBV20-1 TGCAGTGCTAGAGTAGGGGCAAGGGGCACTGAAGCTTTCTTT CSARVGARGTEAFF
few TRBJ2-1 TRBD2 TRBV6-2/TRBV6-3 TGTGCCAGCAGTCTCAGGGGAACTAGCGGACACAATGAGCAGTTCTTC CASSLRGTSGHNEQFF
- TRBJ1-2 - TRBV30 TGTGCCTGGAGTTCGGGGACAAAATATGGCTACACCTTC CAWSSGTKYGYTF
- TRBJ1-1 - TRBV6-1 TGTGCCAGCAGGAACCCGATGTCGGGAGCTTTCTTT CASRNPMSGAFF
few TRBJ2-5 TRBD1 TRBV4-3 TGCGCCAGCAGCCAAGGCCGGGACAGGGGCTCGGAGACCCAGTACTTC CASSQGRDRGSETQYF
- TRBJ1-1 - TRBV29-1 TGCAGCGTTGCCCAGGGGAGCACTGAAGCTTTCTTT CSVAQGSTEAFF
few TRBJ1-5 - TRBV29-1 TGCAGCGTTGGGAGGGTAAGGGCGCCAGGCAATCAGCCCCAGCATTTT CSVGRVRAPGNQPQHF
- TRBJ2-1 - TRBV27 TGTGCCAGCAGTTTTCTCCACAATGAGCAGTTCTTC CASSFLHNEQFF
- TRBJ1-2 TRBD1 TRBV2 TGTGCCGCAAAGACAGGGGGCGGAGTGAATGGCTACACCTTC CAAKTGGGVNGYTF
many TRBJ2-3 - TRBV7-2 TGTGCCAGCAGCGTCCGAGCGGGTCCTAGCACAGATACGCAGTATTTT CASSVRAGPSTDTQYF
- TRBJ1-5 - TRBV20-1 TGCAGTGCTAGCTCAGCAGCAAATCAGCCCCAGCATTTT CSASSAANQPQHF
- TRBJ2-3 - TRBV7-9 TGTGCCAGCAGCTTAGCTCAGATTACGGGGCTTACAGATACGCAGTATTTT CASSLAQITGLTDTQYF
few TRBJ2-2 - TRBV28 TGTGCCAGCAGTGCGGCGGAGCTCGTGGGGACCGGGGAGCTGTTTTTT CASSAAELVGTGELFF